The 20 T cell receptor beta chains given below trace back to one sample, sequenced in a study of blood T cell repertoires in COVID-19. Clones were read by immunoSEQ multiplex PCR, and TCRdb kept only the in-frame ones, dropping some. The sample shows 75,000 to 100,000 clones, under 85% of them seen only once. Material for sequencing was peripheral blood. The source of these receptors is a woman older than 75 with acute or convalescent COVID-19.

V usage is TRBV6-5 and J usage is TRBJ2-3; TRBD2 matches 7 bases. In germline, CDR1 is MNHEY, CDR2 SVGAGI. The CDR3 contains 15 residues. J was trimmed by 0 bases and V by 6 bases; bases with no gene match: 6. CDR3 bases: TGTGCCAGCAGCACCGGGACTACGAGCACAGATACGCAGTATTTT. Translated: CASSTGTTSTDTQYF.

The table lists this clone with a count of one. The chain combines TRBV10-1 with TRBJ2-3; D is unclear. Looked up from germline, CDR1 is WNHNN and CDR2 is SYGVQD (reference sequence). The CDR3 sequence is 16 residues long. The ends were cut back, 3 bases at V and 2 bases at J, with 15 bases in the middle. The CDR3 DNA is TGCGCCAGCAGTGATTGCAGGTCTTGCAACACAGATACGCAGTATTTT. Translating gives CASSDCRSCNTDTQYF.

The chain combines TRBV19 with TRBJ1-5; D is undetermined. This CDR3 region has 15 residues. Germline CDR1 is LNHDA and CDR2 is SQIVND (reference sequence). Trimming removed 4 bases at V and 7 bases at J, with 17 bases between. The CDR3 DNA reads as TGTGCCAGTAGTACGCGGGTTGGCCGCCCGCAGCCCCAGCATTTT. Translating gives CASSTRVGRPQPQHF.

The rearrangement links TRBV5-1 to TRBJ2-1, with TRBD2 matching over 9 bases. Germline CDR1 is SGHRS and CDR2 is YFSETQ. This CDR3 has 14 residues. V dropped 0 bases and J dropped 6; count of bases not matched to a gene: 1. CDR3 region: CASSLASGINEQFF. As DNA, the CDR3 is TGCGCCAGCAGCTTGGCTAGCGGGATCAATGAGCAGTTCTTC.

The chain couples TRBV5-6 to TRBJ2-7; 7 bases align to TRBD2. Looked up from germline, CDR1 is SGHDT and CDR2 is YYEEEE. J lost 3 bases, V lost 2 bases, and 5 bases had no gene match. The CDR3 is 14 amino acids. Here the CDR3 DNA reads TGTGCCAGCAGCTTAGCGGGGCCCCACTACGAGCAGTACTTC. Its translation: CASSLAGPHYEQYF.

The chain recombines TRBV2 with TRBJ2-2; D possibly corresponds to TRBD1 (6 bases). The germline V and J ends were trimmed by 6 bases and 9 bases, with 23 bases remaining between them. The CDR3 consists of 16 residues. Germline CDR1 is SNHLY and CDR2 is FYNNEI. CDR3 nucleotide sequence: TGTGCCAGCAGGGGCTCCGGGACAAATATAGTCTGGGAGCTGTTTTTT. Protein: CASRGSGTNIVWELFF.

CDR3 amino acids: CASSLGTGAYEQYF. CDR3 nucleotides: TGTGCCAGCAGCTTAGGTACAGGGGCGTACGAGCAGTACTTC. The chain carries TRBV7-8 and TRBJ2-7, with 7 bases matching TRBD1. Germline V gives CDR1 SGHVS, CDR2 FQNEAQ. The CDR3 sequence is 14 residues long. J was trimmed by 4 bases and V by 1 base; bases with no gene match: 4. The full variable domain, rest sourced from reference TRBV7-8 and TRBJ2-7, is GAGVSQSPRYKVAKRGQDVALRCDPISGHVSLFWYQQALGQGPEFLTYFQNEAQLDKSGLPSDRFFAERPEGSVSTLKIQRTQQEDSAVYLCASSLGTGAYEQYFGPGTRLTVT.

This clone is a singleton in its sample. The rearrangement uses TRBV7-2 and TRBJ2-7; 8 nucleotides match TRBD1. With 6 bases clipped from V and 5 bases from J, the junction kept 9 bases outside the gene matches. There are 14 residues in the CDR3. Germline V CDR1 and CDR2: SGHTA, FQGNSA. CDR3: CASRLRQGIHEQYF. As DNA, the CDR3 is TGTGCCAGCAGACTCAGACAGGGGATACACGAGCAGTACTTC.

This clone has a handful of counts. The J gene is TRBJ2-7, the V gene TRBV6-5; 9 positions agree with TRBD2. Germline CDR1 and CDR2: MNHEY and SVGAGI. Losses at the gene ends were 9 bases for V and 2 bases for J; bases not matched to a gene: 11. CDR3 size: 15 residues. The CDR3 sequence is CASKRGASGTYEQYF. DNA of the CDR3: TGTGCCAGTAAACGGGGGGCTAGCGGGACCTACGAGCAGTACTTC.

This sequence joins TRBV7-2 and TRBJ2-7, with D possibly TRBD2 on 6 matching bases. Germline V gene lookup returns CDR1 SGHTA and CDR2 FQGNSA. V lost 3 bases and J 7 bases, leaving 10 bases between the germline ends. The CDR3 runs 12 residues. The CDR3, as DNA: TGTGCCAGCAGCTTCTGGGGGGAAGAGCAGTACTTC. This gives the protein CASSFWGEEQYF.

This clone appeared a single time. The rearrangement links TRBV19 to TRBJ2-2, with TRBD2 as a possible D gene (6 bases). The CDR3 spans 15 residues. CDR1 is LNHDA and CDR2 is SQIVND in the germline V gene (reference sequence). Trimming took off 5 bases at V and 5 bases at J, with 15 bases between the two ends. The CDR3: CASSPLTSRTGELFF. CDR3 sequence (DNA): TGTGCCAGTAGTCCTCTGACTAGTCGGACCGGGGAGCTGTTTTTT.

This chain connects TRBV7-2 to TRBJ1-5, with D maybe TRBD1 (5 bases). CDR3 length: 16 residues. Deletions cut 1 base from V and 1 base from J, with 11 bases between. Germline V gene sequence: CDR1 SGHTA, CDR2 FQGNSA. The CDR3 loop is CASSLGGGESNQPQHF. In DNA form, the CDR3 reads TGTGCCAGCAGCTTAGGGGGAGGGGAAAGCAATCAGCCCCAGCATTTT.

The CDR3 is CASSLTSWNTGELFF. CDR3 in DNA: TGTGCCAGCAGCTTAACGTCTTGGAACACCGGGGAGCTGTTTTTT. The gene calls are TRBV7-3 and TRBJ2-2; D remains ambiguous. The V and J ends lost 0 bases and 1 base respectively, with 6 bases between them. Germline CDR1 and CDR2: SGHTA and FQGTGA. The CDR3 is 15 residues long.

The V and J genes are TRBV10-3 and TRBJ1-2; maybe TRBD1 (5 bases). Germline CDR1 and CDR2: ENHRY and SYGVKD. This CDR3 is built from 13 residues. V shed 4 bases and J shed 6 bases, with 12 bases lying between them. The CDR3 bases are TGTGCCATCAGTGTTAATCAGGGTGATGGCTACACCTTC. Translation gives CAISVNQGDGYTF.

This clone was seen a few times. The chain couples TRBV18 to TRBJ2-3; TRBD2 matches 10 bases. CDR3 size: 15 residues. Per the germline V gene, CDR1 is KGHSH and CDR2 is LQKENI. The V and J ends lost 4 bases and 4 bases, in that order; junction bases with no gene match: 5. The CDR3 sequence is CASSQREGRPDTQYF. Here the CDR3 DNA reads TGTGCCAGCTCACAGCGGGAGGGCCGTCCAGATACGCAGTATTTT.

Regarding this clone: The same CDR3 arises from other DNA sequences in this sample as well. The chain couples TRBV18 to TRBJ2-5; the match to TRBD2 covers 12 bases. The germline V gene has CDR1 KGHSH and CDR2 LQKENI. The length of the CDR3 is 14 residues. Trimming at V came to 3 bases and at J to 4 bases, leaving 0 bases not matched to a gene. DNA of the CDR3: TGTGCCAGCTCACCGGGACTAGCGGGAGAGACCCAGTACTTC. This gives the protein CASSPGLAGETQYF.

The chain employs TRBV7-8 and TRBJ2-3; 11 nucleotides agree with TRBD2. Looked up from germline, CDR1 is SGHVS and CDR2 is FQNEAQ. CDR3 size: 16 residues. V gave up 2 bases and J gave up 4 bases; unmatched junction bases: 5. The CDR3 DNA reads as TGTGCCAGCAGCTTAAAACTAGCGGGAGCCGCAGATACGCAGTATTTT. It encodes CASSLKLAGAADTQYF. The full variable domain, its missing parts supplied by reference TRBV7-8 and TRBJ2-3, is GAGVSQSPRYKVAKRGQDVALRCDPISGHVSLFWYQQALGQGPEFLTYFQNEAQLDKSGLPSDRFFAERPEGSVSTLKIQRTQQEDSAVYLCASSLKLAGAADTQYFGPGTRLTVL.

The gene calls are TRBV27 and TRBJ2-3, with TRBD2 matching 16 bases. The V segment lost 0 bases and the J segment 2 bases; nucleotides outside the gene matches: 5. Germline values: CDR1 MNHEY, CDR2 SMNVEV (reference sequence). The CDR3 is 19 residues long. Here the CDR3 reads CASSLSGTSGRVYTDTQYF. The CDR3 DNA follows: TGTGCCAGCAGTTTATCGGGGACTAGCGGGAGGGTTTACACAGATACGCAGTATTTT.

The V call is TRBV10-3, the J call TRBJ1-2, with a weak D call TRBD1 (5 bases). Germline V gene sequence: CDR1 ENHRY, CDR2 SYGVKD. The length of the CDR3 is 16 residues. V was shortened by 0 bases and J by 1 base, with 12 bases between the two germline ends. The CDR3 DNA is TGTGCCATCAGTGAGTCGAAAGGGACTCTTAACTATGGCTACACCTTC. Protein: CAISESKGTLNYGYTF.

About this clone: This sample includes further DNA sequences coding for the same CDR3. This chain joins TRBV7-9 and TRBJ2-2; D might be TRBD1 (6 bases). The CDR3 sequence is 14 residues long. Germline V CDR1 and CDR2: SEHNR, FQNEAQ (reference sequence). The ends were cut back, 3 bases at V and 1 base at J, with 6 bases in the middle. The CDR3 region is CASSLDRNTGELFF. The CDR3 DNA reads as TGTGCCAGCAGCTTGGACAGGAACACCGGGGAGCTGTTTTTT.